A single sample is the source of the 6 T cell receptor beta chains below, sequenced in a study of blood T cell repertoires in COVID-19. Some clones are missing from TCRdb's copy, which holds only in-frame ones; the method was immunoSEQ multiplex PCR. The repertoire includes 250,000 to 300,000 clones, 88% of them detected once, and around 2% sits in the top ten. Sequenced: PBMCs or T cells enriched from blood (not recorded which). These receptors all come from a woman in her fifties or sixties in a cohort exposed to, infected with or recovered from COVID-19 (not recorded which).

The chain employs TRBV28 and TRBJ2-1; 11 bases match TRBD2. CDR1 and CDR2 (germline): MDHEN, SYDVKM. The CDR3 totals 15 residues. V shed 2 bases, J shed 8 bases, and the junction held 5 bases outside the gene matches. Here the CDR3 DNA reads TGTGCCAGCAGTTTAGGTAGCGGGAGGGTAGATGAGCAGTTCTTC. Translation gives CASSLGSGRVDEQFF.

This rearrangement joins TRBV21-1 to TRBJ1-5; the table gives TRBD1 as D, unverified against the DNA. TRBV21-1 is marked as a pseudogene. The CDR3 runs 15 residues. Here the CDR3 DNA reads TGTGCCAGCATACCCCGGGACAGGGGCGACCAGCCCCAGCATTTT. Translation: CASIPRDRGDQPQHF.

This sequence joins TRBV5-1 and TRBJ1-4; 7 bases match TRBD1. The CDR3 has 16 amino acids. Trimming cost V 0 bases and J 5 bases; bases outside gene matches: 7. Germline V gene data show CDR1 as SGHRS and CDR2 as YFSETQ. The CDR3 reads CASSLGGQRVNEKLFF. The DNA of the CDR3 is TGCGCCAGCAGCTTGGGGGGACAGAGAGTCAATGAAAAACTGTTTTTT.

The rearrangement joins TRBV6-5 to TRBJ2-7; tentative D call: TRBD2 (5 bases). There are 14 residues in the CDR3. Deletions cut 7 bases from V and 0 bases from J, with 13 bases between. Germline CDR1 is MNHEY and CDR2 is SVGAGI. CDR3 DNA: TGTGCCAGCACTCGGACTTTGAGCTCCTACGAGCAGTACTTC. Translation: CASTRTLSSYEQYF.

The gene calls are TRBV5-4 and TRBJ1-1, with D maybe TRBD1 (6 bases). Germline CDR1 reads SGHNT; CDR2 reads YYREEE (reference sequence). With 4 bases removed from V and 1 base from J, the gap between germline ends came to 11 bases. The CDR3 runs to 14 residues. The CDR3 nucleotides are TGTGCCAGCAGCCGAGCCAGGGGGAACACTGAAGCTTTCTTT. It is translated as CASSRARGNTEAFF. The entire variable domain, with the rest obtained from reference TRBV5-4 and TRBJ1-1, is as follows: ETGVTQSPTHLIKTRGQQVTLRCSSQSGHNTVSWYQQALGQGPQFIFQYYREEENGRGNFPPRFSGLQFPNYSSELNVNALELDDSALYLCASSRARGNTEAFFGQGTRLTVV.

This sequence joins TRBV6-2 or TRBV6-3 and TRBJ2-2; D gene unclear. The germline gives CDR1 MNHEY, CDR2 SVGEGT. V shed 6 bases and J shed 8 bases, with 13 bases lying between them. The CDR3 runs 13 residues. The CDR3 bases are TGTGCCAGCAGCCCGACTCAGAGAGGGGAGCTGTTTTTT. This encodes CASSPTQRGELFF.